Each of the 31 T cell receptor beta chains below was sequenced from the same sample in a study of cytomegalovirus exposure and HLA in healthy donors. PCR involved 60 Vbeta and 13 Jbeta primers. Data came from immunoSEQ multiplex PCR; TCRdb stores just in-frame clones and leaves some out. The sample yields 170,000 or so clones, 70% to 75% seen once. The sample consisted of PBMCs. These receptors were taken from a male donor in good health and CMV-seronegative.

This clone came up a few times. This chain joins TRBV11-2 and TRBJ2-1, with 7 bases that match TRBD2. The CDR3 has 14 amino acids. J was trimmed by 9 bases and V by 1 base; bases with no gene match: 6. The germline V gene encodes CDR1 SGHAT and CDR2 FQNNGV. The CDR3 protein is CASSLVSGLGEQFF. In nucleotides, the CDR3 is TGTGCCAGCAGCTTAGTTAGCGGGCTGGGTGAGCAGTTCTTC.

This clone was seen a few times. The chain combines TRBV27 with TRBJ2-7; D gene ambiguous. The V gene's germline CDR1 is MNHEY and CDR2 SMNVEV (reference sequence). V was shortened by 3 bases and J by 0 bases, with 6 bases between the two germline ends. The CDR3 covers 13 residues. CDR3 sequence reads: CASSFLSSYEQYF. The CDR3 DNA sequence: TGTGCCAGCAGTTTCTTGAGCTCCTACGAGCAGTACTTC.

The gene calls are TRBV18 and TRBJ1-2; no reliable D call. V was cut by 0 bases and J by 5 bases, with 10 bases left in between. The germline V gene has CDR1 KGHSH and CDR2 LQKENI. The CDR3 is made up of 14 amino acids. The DNA for the CDR3 is TGTGCCAGCTCACCACCGAACCGGCGGTATGGCTACACCTTC. Translated, it gives CASSPPNRRYGYTF.

The chain links TRBV19 to TRBJ2-3; no clear D. The length of the CDR3 is 15 residues. Germline V CDR1 and CDR2: LNHDA, SQIVND (reference sequence). V dropped 1 base and J dropped 2 bases, with 10 bases sitting between them. CDR3 residues: CASSIGLTNTDTQYF. CDR3 nucleotide sequence: TGTGCCAGTAGTATAGGACTCACGAACACAGATACGCAGTATTTT.

J is TRBJ1-5 and V is TRBV12-5, with TRBD1 matching over 9 bases. Germline V gives CDR1 LGHNT, CDR2 FRNRAP. This CDR3 is built from 15 residues. Unmatched junction bases numbered 5, after V lost 3 bases and J lost 5 bases. The chain's CDR3 is CASGLDRGVYQPQHF. CDR3 nucleotides: TGTGCTAGTGGTTTAGACAGGGGGGTTTATCAGCCCCAGCATTTT. Together with reference TRBV12-5 and TRBJ1-5, the CDR3 gives the full variable domain: DARVTQTPRHKVTEMGQEVTMRCQPILGHNTVFWYRQTMMQGLELLAYFRNRAPLDDSGMPKDRFSAEMPDATLATLKIQPSEPRDSAVYFCASGLDRGVYQPQHFGDGTRLSIL.

The chain joins TRBV28 to TRBJ2-3, with D possibly matching TRBD1 (7 bases). Germline loops: CDR1 MDHEN, CDR2 SYDVKM. Trimming removed 5 bases from V and 0 bases from J, with 12 bases in between. This CDR3 spans 15 amino acids. CDR3 in DNA: TGTGCCAGCAGTACGACAGGGACTAGCACAGATACGCAGTATTTT. Translating it yields CASSTTGTSTDTQYF.

V and J are TRBV7-9 and TRBJ2-7; D is unclear. The CDR3 is 12 residues long. Germline V gene sequence: CDR1 SEHNR, CDR2 FQNEAQ (reference sequence). V lost 2 bases, J lost 7 bases, and 9 bases lay in between. CDR3 amino acids: CASSLNSLEQYF. The CDR3 DNA reads TGTGCCAGCAGCTTAAATAGCCTTGAGCAGTACTTC.

The chain combines TRBV6-1 with TRBJ2-5; D may be TRBD1 (6 bases). This CDR3 is 11 amino acids long. Between the trimmed V and J ends, which lost 11 bases and 2 bases, there was a span of 9 bases. The germline V gene encodes CDR1 MNHNS and CDR2 SASEGT. DNA of the CDR3: TGTGCCGGAGGACAGCAAGAGACCCAGTACTTC. Translation: CAGGQQETQYF.

This chain uses TRBV9 with TRBJ2-7; 7 nucleotides align to TRBD2. The CDR3 covers 15 residues. The germline V gene encodes CDR1 SGDLS and CDR2 YYNGEE. Germline trimming cut 4 bases from V and 3 bases from J; bases unmatched to any gene: 10. CDR3 region: CASSPQGLGFYEQYF. As DNA, the CDR3 is TGTGCCAGCAGCCCCCAAGGACTAGGGTTCTACGAGCAGTACTTC.

This chain uses TRBV30 with TRBJ2-1; TRBD2 matches at 8 bases. V lost 2 bases, J lost 13 bases, and 10 bases stayed unmatched. This CDR3 has 13 amino acids. The germline gives CDR1 GTSNPN, CDR2 SVGIG (reference sequence). CDR3 in DNA: TGTGCCTGGAGTTTGGCGGGAGGAACAAGTCAGTTCTTC. Its protein is CAWSLAGGTSQFF.

The gene calls are TRBV10-2 and TRBJ1-6; TRBD1 matches at 9 bases. This CDR3 is 18 amino acids long. V was clipped by 3 bases and J by 4 bases; unmatched bases: 10. The V gene's germline CDR1 is WSHSY and CDR2 SAAADI. The CDR3 is CASSDHGTGIEYNSPLHF. CDR3 in DNA: TGCGCCAGCAGTGATCACGGGACAGGGATAGAGTATAATTCACCCCTCCACTTT.

The V and J genes are TRBV29-1 and TRBJ1-5; TRBD1 matches 9 bases. CDR3 length: 13 amino acids. With V trimmed by 3 bases and J by 5 bases, 2 bases remained unmatched. Germline V gives CDR1 SQVTM, CDR2 ANQGSEA. The CDR3 here is CSVDTGGDQPQHF. The CDR3 DNA is TGCAGCGTTGATACAGGGGGCGATCAGCCCCAGCATTTT.

In its sample, this clone was seen once. The chain carries TRBV10-1 and TRBJ2-3, with a weak D call TRBD1 (6 bases). V lost 6 bases to trimming and J lost 0 bases, with 16 bases between them. This CDR3 spans 16 amino acids. The germline CDR1 and CDR2 sequences are WNHNN and SYGVQD (reference sequence). The CDR3 DNA reads as TGCGCCAGCAGCCTGATGGGGGCCCTTAGCACAGATACGCAGTATTTT. Encoded protein: CASSLMGALSTDTQYF.

This clone has a handful of counts. J is TRBJ1-3 and V is TRBV5-1; D uncertain. CDR1 is SGHRS, CDR2 YFSETQ, per germline. V was pared by 0 bases and J by 9 bases, with 19 bases between. CDR3 length equals 16 residues. The chain's CDR3 is CASSLDQSLRASTIYF. In DNA, the CDR3 is TGCGCCAGCAGCTTGGATCAGAGTCTGAGGGCGAGCACCATATATTTT. Full variable domain (outside the CDR3, taken from reference TRBV5-1 and TRBJ1-3): KAGVTQTPRYLIKTRGQQVTLSCSPISGHRSVSWYQQTPGQGLQFLFEYFSETQRNKGNFPGRFSGRQFSNSRSEMNVSTLELGDSALYLCASSLDQSLRASTIYFGEGSWLTVV.

This chain connects TRBV28 to TRBJ2-1; perhaps TRBD1 as D (6 bases). V dropped 5 bases and J dropped 1 base, with 15 bases sitting between them. The length of the CDR3 is 16 residues. Germline lookup yields CDR1 MDHEN and CDR2 SYDVKM. The CDR3 nucleotides are TGTGCCAGCAGTGGTACAGGGTGGATATCCTACAATGAGCAGTTCTTC. This sequence encodes CASSGTGWISYNEQFF.

The chain uses TRBV30 and TRBJ2-5, with TRBD1 identical over 7 bases. The length of the CDR3 is 12 residues. Trimming cost V 0 bases and J 5 bases; bases outside gene matches: 0. Germline V lookup: CDR1 GTSNPN, CDR2 SVGIG (reference sequence). DNA of the CDR3: TGTGCCTGGAGTGTACAGGGGGAGACCCAGTACTTC. Protein sequence: CAWSVQGETQYF.

This chain links TRBV6-4 with TRBJ2-3; D unresolved. Trimming removed 0 bases from V and 8 bases from J, with 9 bases in between. This CDR3 is 13 amino acids long. Germline lookup yields CDR1 MRHNA and CDR2 SNTAGT. CDR3 residues: CASSDSFASTQYF. CDR3 DNA sequence: TGTGCCAGCAGTGACTCTTTTGCGAGTACGCAGTATTTT.

CDR3 protein: CASSPGRGTEAFF. Here the CDR3 DNA reads TGTGCCAGCAGCCCTGGGAGGGGGACTGAAGCTTTCTTT. The V and J genes are TRBV7-7 and TRBJ1-1, with D perhaps matching TRBD1 (6 bases). V lost 5 bases to trimming and J lost 5 bases, with 12 bases between them. CDR1 is SSHAT and CDR2 is FNYEAQ in the germline V gene (reference sequence). The CDR3 sequence is 13 residues long.

This clone was seen a few times. As DNA, the CDR3 is TGTGCCAGCAGTTACTCGTCTGAGCAGTACTTC. Translated: CASSYSSEQYF. The V gene is TRBV6-6, the J gene TRBJ2-7; D unresolved. This CDR3 has 11 residues. Germline V lookup: CDR1 MNHNY, CDR2 SVGAGI (reference sequence). The V and J ends lost 0 bases and 7 bases respectively, with 4 bases between them.

This clone has more than one count but fewer than ten. V and J are TRBV2 and TRBJ2-1, with 10 positions matching TRBD2. The CDR3 consists of 18 residues. CDR1 is SNHLY, CDR2 FYNNEI, per germline. The trim removed 0 bases at V and 7 bases at J, leaving 12 bases unmatched. The CDR3 bases are TGTGCCAGCAGTGAAGCGCTCCTAGCGGGGGCACTTGGGAATGAGCAGTTCTTC. Encoded protein: CASSEALLAGALGNEQFF.

This chain links TRBV28 with TRBJ2-7; 11 bases align to TRBD1. CDR3 length equals 16 residues. The ends lost 4 bases at V and 3 bases at J; junction bases unmatched: 8. The germline gives CDR1 MDHEN, CDR2 SYDVKM. The CDR3 is CASSSPGGTGGYEQYF. Here the CDR3 DNA reads TGTGCCAGCAGTTCGCCGGGTGGGACAGGGGGCTACGAGCAGTACTTC. Combining the CDR3 with reference TRBV28 and TRBJ2-7 gives the whole variable domain DVKVTQSSRYLVKRTGEKVFLECVQDMDHENMFWYRQDPGLGLRLIYFSYDVKMKEKGDIPEGYSVSREKKERFSLILESASTNQTSMYLCASSSPGGTGGYEQYFGPGTRLTVT.

This clone is a singleton in its sample. The rearrangement joins TRBV7-2 to TRBJ1-1; D is possibly TRBD1 (6 bases). This CDR3 comprises 15 residues. Germline assignment: CDR1 SGHTA and CDR2 FQGNSA. The ends were cut back, 1 base at V and 5 bases at J, with 14 bases in the middle. This CDR3 reads CASSLDSSGVTEAFF. CDR3 sequence (DNA): TGTGCCAGCAGCTTAGATAGCTCAGGGGTAACTGAAGCTTTCTTT. Filled out from reference TRBV7-2 and TRBJ1-1, the complete variable domain reads GAGVSQSPSNKVTEKGKDVELRCDPISGHTALYWYRQSLGQGLEFLIYFQGNSAPDKSGLPSDRFSAERTGGSVSTLTIQRTQQEDSAVYLCASSLDSSGVTEAFFGQGTRLTVV.

This chain links TRBV19 with TRBJ1-5, with a weak D call TRBD1 (5 bases). This CDR3 is built from 14 residues. V was shortened by 5 bases and J by 1 base, with 9 bases between the two germline ends. Germline CDR1 and CDR2: LNHDA and SQIVND (reference sequence). The CDR3 reads CASSFDSSNQPQHF. The CDR3 nucleotides are TGTGCCAGTAGTTTCGACAGCAGCAATCAGCCCCAGCATTTT.

In its sample, this clone was seen a few times. This chain links TRBV30 with TRBJ2-7, with D tentatively TRBD2 (6 bases). V was shortened by 8 bases and J by 2 bases, with 10 bases between the two germline ends. The CDR3 extends over 11 amino acids. The germline gives CDR1 GTSNPN, CDR2 SVGIG (reference sequence). CDR3 loop: CAGTDTYEQYF. The CDR3 region has the DNA TGTGCCGGGACTGACACCTACGAGCAGTACTTC.

The chain combines TRBV28 with TRBJ1-5; 8 nucleotides agree with TRBD1. Trimming cost V 5 bases and J 4 bases; bases outside gene matches: 7. This CDR3 contains 15 residues. The V gene's germline CDR1 is MDHEN and CDR2 SYDVKM. The DNA of the CDR3 is TGTGCCAGCAGTCTCCTACGGACAGGGAATCAGCCCCAGCATTTT. It yields the protein CASSLLRTGNQPQHF. The whole variable domain, remainder taken from reference TRBV28 and TRBJ1-5, is DVKVTQSSRYLVKRTGEKVFLECVQDMDHENMFWYRQDPGLGLRLIYFSYDVKMKEKGDIPEGYSVSREKKERFSLILESASTNQTSMYLCASSLLRTGNQPQHFGDGTRLSIL.

This clone came up a few times. The gene calls are TRBV7-2 and TRBJ2-7, with 9 bases matching TRBD1. Germline V lookup: CDR1 SGHTA, CDR2 FQGNSA. With 5 bases clipped from V and 8 bases from J, the junction kept 10 bases outside the gene matches. This CDR3 has 14 residues. The CDR3 nucleotides read TGTGCCAGCAGCACAGGACAGGGGTCTACTCAGCAGTACTTC. Residues: CASSTGQGSTQQYF.

The chain joins TRBV30 to TRBJ2-1; D is perhaps TRBD2 (5 bases). The V gene lost 2 bases and the J gene lost 4 bases, with 9 bases spanning the gap. CDR3 length: 13 residues. CDR1 GTSNPN and CDR2 SVGIG come from the germline V gene (reference sequence). The CDR3: CAWSTGLYNEQFF. The DNA of the CDR3 is TGTGCCTGGAGTACCGGACTTTACAATGAGCAGTTCTTC.

The chain couples TRBV5-4 to TRBJ2-6; TRBD2 might be the D (6 bases). The V gene lost 6 bases and the J gene lost 0 bases, with 10 bases spanning the gap. In germline, CDR1 is SGHNT, CDR2 YYREEE (reference sequence). The length of the CDR3 is 15 residues. The CDR3 nucleotides read TGTGCCAGCAACGAGGGACTCTCTGGGGCCAACGTCCTGACTTTC. It encodes CASNEGLSGANVLTF.

The chain has TRBV21-1 and TRBJ2-1; no DNA check was done on the table's D call, TRBD2. TRBV21-1 counts as a pseudogene. The CDR3 is 18 residues long. This CDR3 reads CASSKDPRLATEYNEQFF. As DNA, the CDR3 is TGTGCCAGCAGCAAAGACCCCCGGCTAGCGACCGAATACAATGAGCAGTTCTTC.

The rearrangement uses TRBV30 and TRBJ1-5, with D possibly being TRBD1 (6 bases). The germline V gene has CDR1 GTSNPN and CDR2 SVGIG (reference sequence). This CDR3 is built from 14 residues. V was trimmed by 2 bases and J by 2 bases, leaving 10 bases between them. CDR3 region: CAWSNREGNQPQHF. CDR3 nucleotides: TGTGCCTGGAGTAACAGGGAAGGCAATCAGCCCCAGCATTTT.

This chain uses TRBV27 with TRBJ2-4; the D gene is possibly TRBD2 (6 bases). The CDR3 spans 15 residues. Germline V gene data show CDR1 as MNHEY and CDR2 as SMNVEV (reference sequence). Trimming shortened V by 3 bases and J by 7 bases, and 16 bases separated the two germline ends. The CDR3: CASSFTGRAENIQYF. CDR3 DNA: TGTGCCAGCAGTTTTACCGGGAGAGCCGAGAACATTCAGTACTTC.